This TCR beta chain was recorded in a study of human T cells and chemical hapten exposure. Indicated time point: patch test 1, 2 weeks after DPC sensitization. Treatment reported: therapeutic diphenylcyclopropenone sensitization with weekly scalp DPC. This clonotype was detected many times. TCRdb passed the RACE reads through MiXCR, listing each CDR3 protein once. The repertoire holds 150,000 to 200,000 distinct CDR3 sequences, more than 20% seen once, with about 6.7% in the top ten. V gave up 6 bases and J gave up 0 bases; unmatched junction bases: 2. This CDR3 is built from 15 residues. Germline V gene sequence: CDR1 MDHEN, CDR2 SYDVKM.

The rearrangement uses TRBV28 and TRBJ1-5, with 10 bases identical to TRBD1. Sequenced material: whole blood, taken in connection with sensitization to the hapten diphenylcyclopropenone (DPC). The TCR comes from a woman between 45 and 60 years old with alopecia areata. Some clones in this sample may be carry-over from other donors' samples. The CDR3 loop reads CASRTGGLSNQPQHF. In DNA, the CDR3 is TGTGCCAGCAGGACAGGGGGCCTTAGCAATCAGCCCCAGCATTTT.